This T cell receptor beta chain appears in the sequencing data of a study of blood T cell dynamics during melanoma immunotherapy. Assay: immunoSEQ multiplex PCR; the TCRdb copy retains only in-frame clones and omits some. The sample comprises fewer than 950 clones, approximately 89% of which are singletons, and around 10% rests with the top ten. V was clipped by 5 bases and J by 1 base; unmatched bases: 10. The CDR3 has 18 residues. The germline CDR1 and CDR2 sequences are KGHSH and LQKENI. As for time point: pre-treatment baseline. Blood was drawn before treatment and at week 3 after checkpoint blockade. At 12 weeks after first infusion, RECIST 1.1 defined response for most patients.

The receptor was isolated from a human donor with melanoma. The specimen was cell-free DNA from blood, collected from a patient treated with checkpoint blockade. This chain links TRBV18 with TRBJ2-1, with 11 bases that match TRBD2. The DNA for the CDR3 is TGTGCCAGCTCAACCGGGACTAGCGGTGTAGGTTCCTACAATGAGCAGTTCTTC. This codes for CASSTGTSGVGSYNEQFF.